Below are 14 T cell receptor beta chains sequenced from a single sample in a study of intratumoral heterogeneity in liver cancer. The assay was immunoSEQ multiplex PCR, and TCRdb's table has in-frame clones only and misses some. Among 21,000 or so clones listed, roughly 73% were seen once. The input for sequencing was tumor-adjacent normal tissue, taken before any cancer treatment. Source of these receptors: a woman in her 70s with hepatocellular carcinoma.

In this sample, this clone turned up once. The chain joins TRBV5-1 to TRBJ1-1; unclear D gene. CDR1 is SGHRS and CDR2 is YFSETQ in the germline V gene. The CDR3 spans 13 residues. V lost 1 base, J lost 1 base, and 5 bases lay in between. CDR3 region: CASSLMGNTEAFF. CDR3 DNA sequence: TGCGCCAGCAGCTTGATGGGGAACACTGAAGCTTTCTTT.

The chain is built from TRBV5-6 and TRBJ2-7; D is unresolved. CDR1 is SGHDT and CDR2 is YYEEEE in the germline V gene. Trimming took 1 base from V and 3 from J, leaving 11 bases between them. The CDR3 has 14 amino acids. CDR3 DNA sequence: TGTGCCAGCAGCTTGATTTCAGAGAGCTACGAGCAGTACTTC. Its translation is CASSLISESYEQYF.

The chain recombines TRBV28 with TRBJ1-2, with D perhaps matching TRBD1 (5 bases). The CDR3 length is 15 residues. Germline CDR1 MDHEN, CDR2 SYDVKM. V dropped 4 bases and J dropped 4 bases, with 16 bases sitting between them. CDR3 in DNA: TGTGCCAGCAGTTACCCAGGGAAAAGCCCCTATGGCTACACCTTC. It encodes CASSYPGKSPYGYTF.

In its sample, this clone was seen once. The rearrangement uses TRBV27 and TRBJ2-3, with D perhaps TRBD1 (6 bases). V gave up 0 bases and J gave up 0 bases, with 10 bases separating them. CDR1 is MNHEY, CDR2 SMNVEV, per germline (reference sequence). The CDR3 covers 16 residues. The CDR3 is CASSLSGQPSTDTQYF. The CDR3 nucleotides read TGTGCCAGCAGTTTATCCGGACAGCCTAGCACAGATACGCAGTATTTT.

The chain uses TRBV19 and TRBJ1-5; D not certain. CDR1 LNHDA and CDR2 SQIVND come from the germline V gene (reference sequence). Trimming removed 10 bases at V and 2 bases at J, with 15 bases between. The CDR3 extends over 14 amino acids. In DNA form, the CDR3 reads TGTGCCACTGCGACCGAGGGAGGCAATCAGCCCCAGCATTTT. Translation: CATATEGGNQPQHF.

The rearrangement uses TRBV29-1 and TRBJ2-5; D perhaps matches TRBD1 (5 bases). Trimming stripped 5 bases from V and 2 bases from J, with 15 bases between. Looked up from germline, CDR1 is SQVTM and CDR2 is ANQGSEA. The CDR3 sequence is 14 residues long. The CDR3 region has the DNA TGCAGCGTTTGGTGGGGCAGGCGACAAGAGACCCAGTACTTC. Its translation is CSVWWGRRQETQYF.

Written as DNA, the CDR3 is TGTGCCAGTAGTGAACAGGGGGACAGTGAAGCTTTCTTT. Translating gives CASSEQGDSEAFF. This sequence joins TRBV19 and TRBJ1-1, with TRBD1 matching 8 bases. Per germline, CDR1 LNHDA and CDR2 SQIVND (reference sequence). This CDR3 comprises 13 residues. V shed 5 bases and J 7 bases; nucleotides not matched to a gene: 6.

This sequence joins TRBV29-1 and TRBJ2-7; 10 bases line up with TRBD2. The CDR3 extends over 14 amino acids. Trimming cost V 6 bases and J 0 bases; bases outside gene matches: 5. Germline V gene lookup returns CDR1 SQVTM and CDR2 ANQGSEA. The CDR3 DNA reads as TGCAGCGTCGGATCTAGCGGGAGCTCCTACGAGCAGTACTTC. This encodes CSVGSSGSSYEQYF.

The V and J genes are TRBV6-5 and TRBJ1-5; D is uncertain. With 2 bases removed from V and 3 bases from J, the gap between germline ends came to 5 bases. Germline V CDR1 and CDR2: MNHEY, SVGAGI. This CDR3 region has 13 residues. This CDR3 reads CASSYRLNQPQHF. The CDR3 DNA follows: TGTGCCAGCAGTTACAGGCTCAATCAGCCCCAGCATTTT.

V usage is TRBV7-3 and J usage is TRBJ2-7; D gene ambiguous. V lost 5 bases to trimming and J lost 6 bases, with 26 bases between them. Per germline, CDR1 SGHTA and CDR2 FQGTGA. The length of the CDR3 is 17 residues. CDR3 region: CASSPIVWPPGHCEQYF. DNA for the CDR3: TGTGCCAGCAGCCCCATTGTGTGGCCGCCCGGGCACTGCGAGCAGTACTTC.

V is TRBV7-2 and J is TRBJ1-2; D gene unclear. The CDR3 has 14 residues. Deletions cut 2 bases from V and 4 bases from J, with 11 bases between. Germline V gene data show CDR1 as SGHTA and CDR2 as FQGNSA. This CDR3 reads CASSLFLGPYGYTF. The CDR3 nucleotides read TGTGCCAGCAGCTTATTTCTAGGGCCCTATGGCTACACCTTC. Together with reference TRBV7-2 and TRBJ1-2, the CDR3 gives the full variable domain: GAGVSQSPSNKVTEKGKDVELRCDPISGHTALYWYRQSLGQGLEFLIYFQGNSAPDKSGLPSDRFSAERTGGSVSTLTIQRTQQEDSAVYLCASSLFLGPYGYTFGSGTRLTVV.

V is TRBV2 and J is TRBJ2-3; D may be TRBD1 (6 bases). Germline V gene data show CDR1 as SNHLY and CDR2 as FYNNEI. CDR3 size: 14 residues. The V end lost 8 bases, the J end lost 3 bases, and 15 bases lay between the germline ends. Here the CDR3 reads CASAGQIKTDTQYF. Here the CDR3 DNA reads TGTGCCAGCGCTGGACAGATAAAAACAGATACGCAGTATTTT.

The CDR3 region is CASSVAEGRGDYGYTF. The CDR3 nucleotides read TGTGCCAGCAGCGTAGCCGAAGGGAGGGGCGACTATGGCTACACCTTC. The gene calls are TRBV9 and TRBJ1-2, with TRBD1 as a possible D gene (5 bases). The CDR3 spans 16 residues. CDR1 and CDR2 (germline): SGDLS, YYNGEE. The V gene lost 0 bases and the J gene lost 3 bases, with 15 bases spanning the gap.

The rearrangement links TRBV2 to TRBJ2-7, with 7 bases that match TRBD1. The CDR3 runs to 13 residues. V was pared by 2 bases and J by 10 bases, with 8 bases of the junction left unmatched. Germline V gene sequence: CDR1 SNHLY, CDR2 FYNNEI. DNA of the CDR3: TGTGCCAGCAGTGAAACAACAGGGGTTCGACAGTACTTC. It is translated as CASSETTGVRQYF. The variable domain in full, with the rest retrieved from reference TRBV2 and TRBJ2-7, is EPEVTQTPSHQVTQMGQEVILRCVPISNHLYFYWYRQILGQKVEFLVSFYNNEISEKSEIFDDQFSVERPDGSNFTLKIRSTKLEDSAMYFCASSETTGVRQYFGPGTRLTVT.